This T cell receptor (beta chain) was captured in a study of T cell responses to AZD1222 COVID-19 vaccine. With V trimmed by 5 bases and J by 5 bases, 11 bases remained unmatched. The germline gives CDR1 SGHVS, CDR2 FQNEAQ. This CDR3 comprises 15 residues. Generated by immunoSEQ multiplex PCR, the TCRdb table keeps only in-frame clones and is missing some. The data show approximately 190,000 clones, around 93% seen once. The sequence was collected from an adult in good health. The rearrangement joins TRBV7-8 to TRBJ2-7, with TRBD1 matching over 8 bases. Material: peripheral blood, obtained on day 0 of AZD1222 vaccination. CDR3 in DNA: TGTGCCAGCAGCCGGACAGGGACCCTTAGGAACGAGCAGTACTTC. Its protein is CASSRTGTLRNEQYF.